The 9 T cell receptor beta chains given below trace back to one sample, sequenced in a study of blood T cell repertoires in COVID-19. This table comes from immunoSEQ multiplex PCR, and its TCRdb copy is limited to in-frame clones, with some not included. The table has 200,000 or so clones, roughly nine tenths seen once; the top ten hold roughly 8.8%. Sequenced sample: PBMCs or T cells enriched from blood (not recorded which). The receptors come from a woman aged 18-35 years who had recovered from COVID-19.

The chain uses TRBV24-1 and TRBJ2-2; 9 bases align to TRBD1. The germline gives CDR1 KGHDR, CDR2 SFDVKD. The CDR3 consists of 15 residues. The J segment lost 3 bases and the V segment lost 9 bases, leaving 7 bases of the junction unmatched. The CDR3 loop reads CATSPGDRDTGELFF. CDR3 in DNA: TGTGCCACCTCCCCCGGGGACAGGGACACCGGGGAGCTGTTTTTT.

The chain links TRBV28 to TRBJ2-2; no reliable D call. The CDR3 is 15 residues long. Trimming cost V 5 bases and J 1 base, with 11 bases left between them. Germline assignment: CDR1 MDHEN and CDR2 SYDVKM. The CDR3 sequence: CASSPPVRNTGELFF. The CDR3 bases are TGTGCCAGCAGTCCGCCGGTTCGGAACACCGGGGAGCTGTTTTTT.

This chain connects TRBV12-5 to TRBJ1-1, with D maybe TRBD1 (6 bases). Germline V lookup: CDR1 LGHNT, CDR2 FRNRAP. The ends were cut back, 3 bases at V and 4 bases at J, with 18 bases in the middle. The length of the CDR3 is 16 residues. The CDR3 bases are TGTGCTAGTGGTTTTCCTGCCTCAAACAGGGCCACTGAAGCTTTCTTT. Its protein product is CASGFPASNRATEAFF.

The rearrangement uses TRBV27 and TRBJ1-1; D possibly corresponds to TRBD1 (6 bases). The germline V and J ends were trimmed by 0 bases and 1 base, with 9 bases remaining between them. The CDR3 consists of 15 residues. CDR1 is MNHEY and CDR2 is SMNVEV in the germline V gene (reference sequence). This CDR3 is CASSLSGGPNTEAFF. CDR3 coding DNA: TGTGCCAGCAGTTTATCTGGGGGCCCGAACACTGAAGCTTTCTTT.

This chain joins TRBV23-1 and TRBJ1-5; a possible D gene is TRBD1 (6 bases). TRBV23-1 is an open reading frame whose function is uncertain. Trimming left V 8 bases short and J 2 bases short, with 16 bases between. CDR3 length: 15 residues. The CDR3 DNA is TGCGCCAGCGTCTTCTCCTGGGGGCGCAATCAGCCCCAGCATTTT. Translating gives CASVFSWGRNQPQHF.

J is TRBJ2-5 and V is TRBV2; 12 positions match TRBD2. Germline V gene lookup returns CDR1 SNHLY and CDR2 FYNNEI. There are 15 residues in the CDR3. Unmatched junction bases numbered 13, after V lost 8 bases and J lost 9 bases. CDR3 in amino acids: CASVELAGGPVSQYF. The DNA of the CDR3 is TGTGCCAGCGTCGAGCTAGCGGGGGGGCCGGTTTCCCAGTACTTC.

V and J are TRBV11-2 and TRBJ2-1, with TRBD2 identical over 15 bases. Germline V gives CDR1 SGHAT, CDR2 FQNNGV. The CDR3 totals 17 residues. V trimming: 7 bases; J trimming: 9 bases; junction bases outside the gene matches: 13. The CDR3 protein is CASTRAVGLAGGGEQFF. CDR3 nucleotide sequence: TGTGCCAGCACCCGGGCCGTAGGACTAGCGGGGGGGGGTGAGCAGTTCTTC.

V usage is TRBV6-5 and J usage is TRBJ2-5, with 9 bases fitting TRBD2. CDR1 and CDR2 from the germline V gene are MNHEY and SVGAGI. The CDR3 is made up of 15 amino acids. V dropped 2 bases and J dropped 4; count of bases not matched to a gene: 5. In nucleotides, the CDR3 is TGTGCCAGCAGTTACCCGACTAGCGGTCGAGAGACCCAGTACTTC. Protein: CASSYPTSGRETQYF.

The chain links TRBV2 to TRBJ1-4; the D gene is possibly TRBD1 (6 bases). V gave up 2 bases and J gave up 0 bases, with 7 bases separating them. Germline V gene sequence: CDR1 SNHLY, CDR2 FYNNEI. The CDR3 loop spans 15 amino acids. This CDR3 reads CASSERTATNEKLFF. In nucleotides, the CDR3 is TGTGCCAGCAGTGAAAGGACAGCAACTAATGAAAAACTGTTTTTT.